This T cell receptor beta chain was sequenced in a study of early T cells in non-severe SARS-CoV-2 infection. Study summary: Chains stayed unpaired after sequencing of bulk RNA from unsorted whole blood.

Researchers attached unique molecular identifiers to individual cDNA molecules. One entry per CDR3 protein, called by TCRdb with MiXCR from the 5' RACE reads. The data contain approximately 81,000 distinct CDR3 sequences, approximately 13% of them singletons. This clonotype was detected ten times or more. Its specificity is not known. Points from the study as a whole: Matching with VDJdb favored anti-spike CD8 responses (missing private and CD4 specificities).

V shed 5 bases, J shed 7 bases, and the junction held 8 bases outside the gene matches. Germline CDR1 reads MNHEY; CDR2 reads SMNVEV (reference sequence). There are 14 residues in the CDR3. The receptor was derived from an adult who was a healthcare worker with PCR-confirmed SARS-CoV-2 infection or an uninfected control (not recorded which). The rearrangement uses TRBV27 and TRBJ1-5; 7 positions match TRBD1. Sequencing was performed on whole blood. The CDR3, as DNA: TGTGCCAGCAGTCCCAGACAGGGAGCCCAGCCCCAGCATTTT. This sequence encodes CASSPRQGAQPQHF.